The sequence of this T cell receptor (beta chain) was determined in a study of cytomegalovirus exposure and HLA in healthy donors. Regarding the study as a whole: Later, an analysis found that common viral pathogens appeared to be linked with several of the most significant clusters. HLA-A and HLA-B allele assignments for most subjects were reportedly predicted accurately using TCR beta sequences.

In the PCR, 60 Vbeta and 13 Jbeta primers were used. Produced via immunoSEQ multiplex PCR; TCRdb's table is partial and in-frame only. This sample carries about 180,000 clones, 75% to 80% of them seen once, and the ten largest clones take 6.3%. The germline CDR1 and CDR2 sequences are SGHDT and YYEEEE. The CDR3 extends over 15 amino acids. The V and J ends lost 4 bases and 7 bases respectively, with 17 bases between them. Notes on this clone: Its antigen is unidentified.

The V call is TRBV5-6, the J call TRBJ1-4; D uncertain. The sequenced sample consisted of PBMCs. The receptor comes from a middle-aged man in good health and CMV-seropositive. The CDR3 here is CASSPLGHLGEKLFF. The CDR3 DNA reads TGTGCCAGCAGCCCTCTGGGCCATCTGGGTGAAAAACTGTTTTTT.